This entry lists 13 T cell receptor beta chains sequenced from one sample in a study of regulatory dendritic cells for organ transplantation. Method: immunoSEQ multiplex PCR; TCRdb's copy keeps in-frame clones and lacks some. The sample shows about 21,000 clones, about 85% of them seen only once. Sorted subsets were CFSE-labeled and cultured four to six days with allogeneic dendritic cells. For these TCRs, the target antigens are not known. The sequencing input was naive CD4+ T cells from blood cultured with dendritic cells. As to subset: CD45RA+ naive T cells. The receptors derive from a human donor in good health.

This chain links TRBV2 with TRBJ2-1, with D tentatively TRBD1 (6 bases). V lost 4 bases to trimming and J lost 6 bases, with 13 bases between them. This CDR3 contains 14 residues. The germline V gene encodes CDR1 SNHLY and CDR2 FYNNEI. The CDR3 spells CASSVSRGANEQFF. The CDR3 coding sequence is TGTGCCAGCAGTGTATCCAGGGGTGCCAATGAGCAGTTCTTC.

This chain connects TRBV30 to TRBJ1-5; D is unresolved. Per the germline V gene, CDR1 is GTSNPN and CDR2 is SVGIG (reference sequence). V lost 2 bases and J 2 bases, leaving 10 bases between the germline ends. CDR3 length: 14 residues. The CDR3 loop reads CAWSLGIGNQPQHF. Written as DNA, the CDR3 is TGTGCCTGGAGTCTGGGCATAGGCAATCAGCCCCAGCATTTT.

The chain carries TRBV5-1 and TRBJ2-7; 7 bases fit TRBD2. CDR3 length: 15 residues. CDR1 and CDR2 from the germline V gene are SGHRS and YFSETQ. V dropped 0 bases and J dropped 2; count of bases not matched to a gene: 5. The CDR3 sequence: CASSLGRGRTYEQYF. The CDR3 DNA sequence: TGCGCCAGCAGCTTGGGCCGCGGGAGAACCTACGAGCAGTACTTC. Looking up the rest from reference TRBV5-1 and TRBJ2-7 gives the full variable domain: KAGVTQTPRYLIKTRGQQVTLSCSPISGHRSVSWYQQTPGQGLQFLFEYFSETQRNKGNFPGRFSGRQFSNSRSEMNVSTLELGDSALYLCASSLGRGRTYEQYFGPGTRLTVT.

This clone was observed once. V and J are TRBV28 and TRBJ2-1; D is possibly TRBD1 or TRBD2 (6 bases each). CDR1 is MDHEN and CDR2 is SYDVKM in the germline V gene. This CDR3 spans 15 amino acids. The V end was cut by 9 bases, the J end by 4 bases, with 19 bases between. In DNA, the CDR3 is TGTGCCAGACCAGGGGACTTAACTGTTTACAATGAGCAGTTCTTC. Residues: CARPGDLTVYNEQFF.

The DNA of the CDR3 is TGCGCCAGCAGCGCTGTTCGGAGCGGGAGCGGTGGTGAGCAGTACTTC. As protein: CASSAVRSGSGGEQYF. J is TRBJ2-7 and V is TRBV5-1, with TRBD2 matching over 8 bases. The CDR3 has 16 amino acids. V was pared by 4 bases and J by 7 bases, with 16 bases of the junction left unmatched. CDR1 is SGHRS and CDR2 is YFSETQ in the germline V gene.

This chain joins TRBV9 and TRBJ2-2; TRBD1 matches at 8 bases. The V segment lost 4 bases and the J segment 4 bases; nucleotides outside the gene matches: 12. In germline, CDR1 is SGDLS, CDR2 YYNGEE. This CDR3 is 17 amino acids long. CDR3 region: CASSLKIGQGGTGELFF. In nucleotides, the CDR3 is TGTGCCAGCAGCCTAAAAATCGGACAGGGAGGCACCGGGGAGCTGTTTTTT.

This clone was counted once. The chain is built from TRBV28 and TRBJ2-7; D not resolved. V dropped 2 bases and J dropped 13 bases, with 15 bases sitting between them. CDR3 length: 12 amino acids. Germline CDR1 reads MDHEN; CDR2 reads SYDVKM. In nucleotides, the CDR3 is TGTGCCAGCAGTTTAGTTAGGCGGCAGGTCTACTTC. This gives the protein CASSLVRRQVYF.

The chain links TRBV7-9 to TRBJ2-1; D gene uncertain. Trimming shortened V by 5 bases and J by 10 bases, and 12 bases separated the two germline ends. The CDR3 covers 12 residues. The germline V gene encodes CDR1 SEHNR and CDR2 FQNEAQ (reference sequence). CDR3 protein: CASSQGLWEQFF. The CDR3 DNA reads as TGTGCCAGCAGCCAAGGGTTATGGGAGCAGTTCTTC.

The rearrangement joins TRBV7-9 to TRBJ1-1; D is possibly TRBD1 (6 bases). There are 18 residues in the CDR3. V was trimmed by 7 bases and J by 1 base, leaving 25 bases between them. The germline V gene has CDR1 SEHNR and CDR2 FQNEAQ (reference sequence). CDR3 nucleotides: TGTGCCAGCACCACCCCCTGGGGGCAGTCGGGCTGGAACACTGAAGCTTTCTTT. This sequence encodes CASTTPWGQSGWNTEAFF.

This rearrangement joins TRBV9 to TRBJ1-1; D is unclear. The V gene's germline CDR1 is SGDLS and CDR2 YYNGEE. The CDR3 consists of 14 residues. The V end was cut by 2 bases, the J end by 5 bases, with 13 bases between. The CDR3 protein is CASSVSPTRTEAFF. CDR3 DNA sequence: TGTGCCAGCAGCGTGTCCCCCACTAGGACTGAAGCTTTCTTT. The variable domain in full, completed from reference TRBV9 and TRBJ1-1, reads DSGVTQTPKHLITATGQRVTLRCSPRSGDLSVYWYQQSLDQGLQFLIQYYNGEERAKGNILERFSAQQFPDLHSELNLSSLELGDSALYFCASSVSPTRTEAFFGQGTRLTVV.

The chain carries TRBV7-2 and TRBJ2-2; no firm D call. The V and J ends lost 3 bases and 6 bases respectively, with 5 bases between them. Per the germline V gene, CDR1 is SGHTA and CDR2 is FQGNSA. The CDR3 length is 12 residues. Here the CDR3 DNA reads TGTGCCAGCAGCTTCGGGCCCGGGGAGCTGTTTTTT. Protein: CASSFGPGELFF.

The chain is built from TRBV19 and TRBJ1-2; 10 bases align to TRBD1. The CDR3 is made up of 16 amino acids. The ends lost 7 bases at V and 0 bases at J; junction bases unmatched: 8. Germline V gene sequence: CDR1 LNHDA, CDR2 SQIVND (reference sequence). CDR3 sequence reads: CASKPGTGVANYGYTF. The DNA for the CDR3 is TGTGCCAGTAAACCCGGGACAGGGGTAGCTAACTATGGCTACACCTTC.

The chain uses TRBV18 and TRBJ1-1, with 7 bases that match TRBD1. Germline V gene lookup returns CDR1 KGHSH and CDR2 LQKENI. The CDR3 is 17 residues long. Trimming removed 3 bases from V and 0 bases from J; junction bases left unmatched: 10. CDR3 DNA: TGTGCCAGCTCACCCGGACAGGCACTGACCATGAACACTGAAGCTTTCTTT. This translates into CASSPGQALTMNTEAFF.